These 7 T cell receptor beta chains were all obtained from the same sample, sequenced in a study of blood T cell repertoires in COVID-19. Assay used: immunoSEQ multiplex PCR; TCRdb lists only in-frame clones, some missing. The sample yields roughly 250,000 clones, 75% to 95% seen once. Sequencing was performed on peripheral blood. These receptors originate from a person aged 18 to 35 with COVID-19, enrolled during active disease.

The rearrangement joins TRBV27 to TRBJ2-5, with no clear D. Per the germline V gene, CDR1 is MNHEY and CDR2 is SMNVEV (reference sequence). Trimming took off 2 bases at V and 0 bases at J, with 10 bases between the two ends. This CDR3 has 15 residues. This CDR3 is CASSLAFSYQETQYF. Written as DNA, the CDR3 is TGTGCCAGCAGTTTAGCGTTTTCGTACCAAGAGACCCAGTACTTC.

This clone has a single count. The CDR3 nucleotides read TGTGCCACCAGCACAGCTCAGGAATACGAGCAGTACTTC. This translates into CATSTAQEYEQYF. The rearrangement links TRBV24-1 to TRBJ2-7; no clear D gene. CDR1 is KGHDR, CDR2 SFDVKD, per germline. The CDR3 totals 13 residues. With 7 bases removed from V and 4 bases from J, the gap between germline ends came to 13 bases.

The rearrangement uses TRBV23-1 and TRBJ2-2, with D tentatively TRBD1 (5 bases). TRBV23-1 is flagged as an ORF with uncertain function. V lost 8 bases to trimming and J lost 1 base, with 11 bases between them. The CDR3 consists of 14 residues. CDR3 nucleotides: TGCGCCAGCGGCTCCCAGGGGAACACCGGGGAGCTGTTTTTT. Translation: CASGSQGNTGELFF.

This chain joins TRBV2 and TRBJ2-7, with D perhaps TRBD2 (6 bases). With 3 bases removed from V and 3 bases from J, the gap between germline ends came to 6 bases. Germline V gives CDR1 SNHLY, CDR2 FYNNEI. The CDR3 extends over 12 amino acids. The CDR3 is CASSDGGYEQYF. CDR3 in DNA: TGTGCCAGCAGTGACGGGGGCTACGAGCAGTACTTC.

The V and J genes are TRBV18 and TRBJ2-7; 9 bases align to TRBD1. In germline, CDR1 is KGHSH, CDR2 LQKENI. With 3 bases clipped from V and 6 bases from J, the junction kept 6 bases outside the gene matches. There are 14 residues in the CDR3. CDR3 sequence (DNA): TGTGCCAGCTCACCTCCCGGGACAGGGACCGAGCAGTACTTC. Translated: CASSPPGTGTEQYF.

The chain links TRBV27 to TRBJ2-7, with 9 nucleotides matching TRBD2. Germline values: CDR1 MNHEY, CDR2 SMNVEV (reference sequence). The CDR3 sequence is 15 residues long. Trimming took 1 base from V and 3 from J; bases not matched to a gene: 4. Written as DNA, the CDR3 is TGTGCCAGCAGTTTATTAGGCGGGAGGGACTACGAGCAGTACTTC. Protein: CASSLLGGRDYEQYF.

The genes are TRBV5-1 and TRBJ2-7; 8 nucleotides line up with TRBD1. In germline, CDR1 is SGHRS, CDR2 YFSETQ. J gave up 0 bases and V 3 bases, and 2 bases lay outside the gene matches. CDR3 size: 14 residues. The CDR3 protein is CASSSTGASYEQYF. The DNA for the CDR3 is TGCGCCAGCAGCTCGACAGGGGCCTCCTACGAGCAGTACTTC.